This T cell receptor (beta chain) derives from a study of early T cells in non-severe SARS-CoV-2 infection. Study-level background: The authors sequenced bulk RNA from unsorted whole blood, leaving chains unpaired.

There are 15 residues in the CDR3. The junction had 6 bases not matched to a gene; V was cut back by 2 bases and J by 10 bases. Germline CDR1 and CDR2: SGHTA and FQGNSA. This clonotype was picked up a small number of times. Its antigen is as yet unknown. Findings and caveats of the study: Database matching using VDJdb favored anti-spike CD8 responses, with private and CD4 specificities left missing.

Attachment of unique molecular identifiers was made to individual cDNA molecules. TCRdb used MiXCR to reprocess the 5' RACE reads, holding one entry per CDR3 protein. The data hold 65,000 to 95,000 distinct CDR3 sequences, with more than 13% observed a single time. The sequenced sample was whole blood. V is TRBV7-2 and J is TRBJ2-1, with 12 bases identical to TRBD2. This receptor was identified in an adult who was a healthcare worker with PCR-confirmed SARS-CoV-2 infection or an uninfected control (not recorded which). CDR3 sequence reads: CASSLPSGGALEQFF. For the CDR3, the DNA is TGTGCCAGCAGCTTACCTAGCGGGGGGGCCTTGGAGCAGTTCTTC.